These 9 T cell receptor beta chains came from one sample sequenced in a study of T cells in Graves' hyperthyroidism and ophthalmopathy. From RNA transcripts, TCR beta CDR3 regions were amplified. HTBI primers were used for first-round RT-PCR of the TCR CDR3. TCRdb used MiXCR to reprocess the multiplex PCR reads, holding one entry per CDR3 protein. The sample has about 400,000 distinct CDR3 sequences, roughly 25% seen once; the top ten hold around 79%. Sequencing was performed on blood. The receptors come from a middle-aged man with Graves' hyperthyroidism.

This clonotype was seen only a few times. The chain's CDR3 is CASSSRLANTDTQYF. The CDR3 nucleotides read TGTGCCAGCAGCTCCCGACTAGCCAACACAGATACGCAGTATTTT. The chain has TRBV7-3 and TRBJ2-3; 7 bases are a match to TRBD2. Germline CDR1 SGHTA, CDR2 FQGTGA. Losses at the gene ends were 4 bases for V and 2 bases for J; bases not matched to a gene: 6. This CDR3 spans 15 amino acids.

This clonotype was observed a few times. V is TRBV18 and J is TRBJ2-1, with TRBD1 matching over 8 bases. The germline V gene encodes CDR1 KGHSH and CDR2 LQKENI. V was pared by 2 bases and J by 8 bases, with 8 bases of the junction left unmatched. The CDR3 loop spans 15 amino acids. The CDR3 reads CASSPERTGNHEQFF. CDR3 DNA sequence: TGTGCCAGCTCACCAGAGAGGACAGGGAATCATGAGCAGTTCTTC.

The genes are TRBV24-1 and TRBJ2-1, with 7 bases identical to TRBD1. This CDR3 is built from 15 residues. Germline values: CDR1 KGHDR, CDR2 SFDVKD. Trimming removed 0 bases from V and 8 bases from J; junction bases left unmatched: 6. The CDR3 DNA reads TGTGCCACCAGTGATTTGAGGGCCGACAGGGATGAGCAGTTCTTC. It yields the protein CATSDLRADRDEQFF.

The gene calls are TRBV25-1 and TRBJ1-1; 8 bases are a match to TRBD1. The CDR3 covers 15 residues. Trimming at V came to 4 bases and at J to 7 bases, leaving 11 bases not matched to a gene. Germline assignment: CDR1 MGHDK and CDR2 SYGVNS. In DNA form, the CDR3 reads TGTGCCAGCAGTGGGACAGGGCCCCTGCCGGGTGAAGCTTTCTTT. Encoded protein: CASSGTGPLPGEAFF. The variable domain in full, with the rest retrieved from reference TRBV25-1 and TRBJ1-1, is EADIYQTPRYLVIGTGKKITLECSQTMGHDKMYWYQQDPGMELHLIHYSYGVNSTEKGDLSSESTVSRIRTEHFPLTLESARPSHTSQYLCASSGTGPLPGEAFFGQGTRLTVV.

The gene calls are TRBV29-1 and TRBJ2-2; D might be TRBD1 (6 bases). The V gene lost 8 bases and the J gene lost 6 bases, with 13 bases spanning the gap. Germline V gene lookup returns CDR1 SQVTM and CDR2 ANQGSEA. This CDR3 has 12 amino acids. The CDR3 DNA follows: TGCAGCATACTAGGGGGTCCCGGGGAGCTGTTTTTT. This codes for CSILGGPGELFF.

This chain's CDR3 is CASSIGQGGDNEQFF. The CDR3 DNA follows: TGTGCCAGCAGCATAGGACAGGGAGGGGACAATGAGCAGTTCTTC. The gene calls are TRBV7-3 and TRBJ2-1; possible D gene TRBD1, 8 bases. Germline lookup yields CDR1 SGHTA and CDR2 FQGTGA. The CDR3 is 15 amino acids. V was pared by 5 bases and J by 5 bases, with 16 bases between. Full variable domain (remainder filled in from reference TRBV7-3 and TRBJ2-1): GAGVSQTPSNKVTEKGKYVELRCDPISGHTALYWYRQSLGQGPEFLIYFQGTGAADDSGLPNDRFFAVRPEGSVSTLKIQRTERGDSAVYLCASSIGQGGDNEQFFGPGTRLTVL.

The rearrangement links TRBV10-2 to TRBJ2-7; tentatively, D is TRBD1 (6 bases). The CDR3 runs 13 residues. CDR1 and CDR2 from the germline V gene are WSHSY and SAAADI. Trimming removed 5 bases at V and 2 bases at J, with 10 bases between. Here the CDR3 reads CASSPQGPYEQYF. As DNA, the CDR3 is TGCGCCAGCAGTCCCCAGGGGCCCTACGAGCAGTACTTC.

The genes are TRBV3-1 and TRBJ1-1; no definite D call. V lost 4 bases to trimming and J lost 2 bases, with 11 bases between them. The CDR3 loop spans 14 amino acids. Looked up from germline, CDR1 is LGHDT and CDR2 is YNNKEL (reference sequence). CDR3 amino acids: CASSRRQRNTEAFF. The DNA of the CDR3 is TGTGCCAGCAGCCGCAGACAAAGAAACACTGAAGCTTTCTTT.

At least ten counts were recorded for this clonotype. The V and J genes are TRBV11-2 and TRBJ2-7; TRBD2 agrees at 10 bases. CDR1 SGHAT and CDR2 FQNNGV come from the germline V gene. The CDR3 contains 18 residues. V dropped 1 base and J dropped 3; count of bases not matched to a gene: 12. CDR3 sequence: CASSLVASGSGWGYEQYF. The CDR3 region has the DNA TGTGCCAGCAGCTTAGTAGCTAGCGGGAGCGGCTGGGGCTACGAGCAGTACTTC. Variable domain in full (rest from reference TRBV11-2 and TRBJ2-7): EAGVAQSPRYKIIEKRQSVAFWCNPISGHATLYWYQQILGQGPKLLIQFQNNGVVDDSQLPKDRFSAERLKGVDSTLKIQPAKLEDSAVYLCASSLVASGSGWGYEQYFGPGTRLTVT.